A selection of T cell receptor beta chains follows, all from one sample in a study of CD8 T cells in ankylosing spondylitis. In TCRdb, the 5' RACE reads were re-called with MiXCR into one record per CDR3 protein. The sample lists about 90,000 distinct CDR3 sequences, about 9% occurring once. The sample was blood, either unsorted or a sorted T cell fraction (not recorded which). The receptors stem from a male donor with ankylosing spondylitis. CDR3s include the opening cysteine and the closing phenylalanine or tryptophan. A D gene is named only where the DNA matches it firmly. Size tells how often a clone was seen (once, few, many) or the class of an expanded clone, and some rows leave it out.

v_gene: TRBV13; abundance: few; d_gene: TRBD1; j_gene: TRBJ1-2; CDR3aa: CASSSGTGHGYTF; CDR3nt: TGTGCCAGCAGTTCCGGGACAGGTCATGGCTACACCTTC
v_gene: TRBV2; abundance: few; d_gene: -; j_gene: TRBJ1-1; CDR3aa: CASTLTSTEAFF; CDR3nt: TGTGCCAGCACCTTGACTTCCACTGAAGCTTTCTTT
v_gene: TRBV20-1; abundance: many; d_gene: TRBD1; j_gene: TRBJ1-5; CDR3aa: CSARPDRGLAPQHF; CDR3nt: TGCAGTGCTAGACCTGACAGGGGCCTGGCGCCCCAGCATTTT
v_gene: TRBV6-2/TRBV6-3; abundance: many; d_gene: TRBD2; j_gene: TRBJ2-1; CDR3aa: CASSYFSGPHNEQFF; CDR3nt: TGTGCCAGCAGTTACTTTAGCGGGCCCCACAATGAGCAGTTCTTC
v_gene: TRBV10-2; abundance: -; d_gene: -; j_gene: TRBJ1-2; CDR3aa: CASSTPGYGYTF; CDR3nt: TGCGCCAGCAGTACCCCCGGCTATGGCTACACCTTC
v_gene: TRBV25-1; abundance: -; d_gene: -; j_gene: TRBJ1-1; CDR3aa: CASRGERSTEAFF; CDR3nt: TGTGCCAGCAGAGGGGAGCGGAGCACTGAAGCTTTCTTT
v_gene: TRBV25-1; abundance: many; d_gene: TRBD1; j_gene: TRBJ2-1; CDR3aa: CASSGDREAEQFF; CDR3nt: TGTGCCAGCAGTGGGGACAGGGAGGCTGAGCAGTTCTTC
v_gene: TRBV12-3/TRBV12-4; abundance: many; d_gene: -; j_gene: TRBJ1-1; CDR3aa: CASSFKNTEAFF; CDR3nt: TGTGCCAGCAGCTTTAAAAACACTGAAGCTTTCTTT
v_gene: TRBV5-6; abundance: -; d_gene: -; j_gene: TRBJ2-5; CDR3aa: CASSLGSVETQYF; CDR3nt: TGTGCCAGCAGCTTGGGTAGCGTTGAGACCCAGTACTTC
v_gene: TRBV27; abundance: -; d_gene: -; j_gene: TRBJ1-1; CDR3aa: CASSLDGLNTEAFF; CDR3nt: TGTGCCAGCAGTTTAGACGGATTGAACACTGAAGCTTTCTTT
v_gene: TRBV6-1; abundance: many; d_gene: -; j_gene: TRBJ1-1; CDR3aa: CASRRSGVKPEAFF; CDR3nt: TGTGCCAGCAGACGATCAGGGGTTAAACCTGAAGCTTTCTTT
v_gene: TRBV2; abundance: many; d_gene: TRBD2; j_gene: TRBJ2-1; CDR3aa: CASILAANEQFF; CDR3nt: TGTGCCAGCATACTAGCGGCCAATGAGCAGTTCTTC
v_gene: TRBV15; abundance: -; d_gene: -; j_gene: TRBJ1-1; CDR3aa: CATSRDRAGNTEAFF; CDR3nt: TGTGCCACCAGCAGAGATCGGGCGGGGAACACTGAAGCTTTCTTT
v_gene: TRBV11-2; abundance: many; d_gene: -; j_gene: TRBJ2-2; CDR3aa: CASSSPTSTGELFF; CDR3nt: TGTGCCAGCAGCTCGCCTACGTCCACCGGGGAGCTGTTTTTT
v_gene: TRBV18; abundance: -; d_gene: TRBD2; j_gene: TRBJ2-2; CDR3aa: CASSRLAGEDTGELFF; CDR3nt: TGTGCCAGCTCACGCTTAGCGGGAGAGGACACCGGGGAGCTGTTTTTT
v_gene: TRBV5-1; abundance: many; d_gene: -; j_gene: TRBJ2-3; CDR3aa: CASSLGQYASTDTQYF; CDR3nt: TGCGCCAGCAGCTTGGGACAGTATGCTAGCACAGATACGCAGTATTTT
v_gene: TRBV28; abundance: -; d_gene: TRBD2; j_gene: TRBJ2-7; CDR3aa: CASSLTSGRTSFGPEIGEQYF; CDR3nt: TGTGCCAGCAGTTTAACTAGCGGGAGGACCAGTTTTGGCCCCGAGATTGGAGAGCAGTACTTC
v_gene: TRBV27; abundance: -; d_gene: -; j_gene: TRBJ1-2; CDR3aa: CASSAFGYGYTF; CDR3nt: TGTGCCAGCAGTGCCTTTGGGTATGGCTACACCTTC
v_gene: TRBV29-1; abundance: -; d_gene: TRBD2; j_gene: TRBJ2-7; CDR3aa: CSVELTSGSSYEQYF; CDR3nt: TGCAGCGTTGAGCTCACTAGCGGGAGCTCCTACGAGCAGTACTTC
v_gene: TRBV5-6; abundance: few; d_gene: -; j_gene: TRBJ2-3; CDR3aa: CASSLDWGGSTDTQYF; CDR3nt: TGTGCCAGCAGCTTGGACTGGGGTGGAAGCACAGATACGCAGTATTTT
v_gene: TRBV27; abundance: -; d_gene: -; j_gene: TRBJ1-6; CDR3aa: CASSLGATGKSPLHF; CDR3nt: TGTGCCAGCAGTTTAGGGGCTACAGGGAAGTCACCCCTCCACTTT
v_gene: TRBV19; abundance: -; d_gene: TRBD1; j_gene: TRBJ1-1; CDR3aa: CASSITTGRNRPEAFF; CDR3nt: TGTGCCAGTAGTATCACGACAGGGAGGAATCGCCCTGAAGCTTTCTTT
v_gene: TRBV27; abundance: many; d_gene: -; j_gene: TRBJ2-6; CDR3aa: CASSLSFSGANVLTF; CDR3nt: TGTGCCAGCAGTTTATCTTTCTCTGGGGCCAACGTCCTGACTTTC
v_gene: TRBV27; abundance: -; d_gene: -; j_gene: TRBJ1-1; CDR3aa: CASSAQGARTEAFF; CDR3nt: TGTGCCAGCAGTGCCCAGGGCGCTCGCACTGAAGCTTTCTTT
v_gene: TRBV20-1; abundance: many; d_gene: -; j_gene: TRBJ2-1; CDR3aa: CSGALPNNEQFF; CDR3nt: TGCAGTGGAGCTCTACCAAACAATGAGCAGTTCTTC
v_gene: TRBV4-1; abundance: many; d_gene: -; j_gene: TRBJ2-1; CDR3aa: CASSQADFPGNEQFF; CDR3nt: TGCGCCAGCAGCCAAGCGGACTTTCCGGGCAATGAGCAGTTCTTC
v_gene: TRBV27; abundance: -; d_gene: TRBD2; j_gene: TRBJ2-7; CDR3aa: CATTGGAEQYF; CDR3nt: TGTGCCACCACGGGGGGGGCGGAGCAGTACTTC
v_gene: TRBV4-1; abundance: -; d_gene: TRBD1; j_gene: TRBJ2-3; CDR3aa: CASSQGFGQGNLDTQYF; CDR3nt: TGCGCCAGCAGCCAAGGCTTTGGACAGGGGAATTTAGATACGCAGTATTTT
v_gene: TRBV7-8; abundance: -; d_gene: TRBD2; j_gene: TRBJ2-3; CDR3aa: CASSLDVWREVSDTQYF; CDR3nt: TGTGCCAGCAGCTTAGATGTGTGGCGGGAGGTTTCAGATACGCAGTATTTT